Listed here is a single T cell receptor (beta chain). The antigen is not known. The primer mix had 60 Vbeta and 13 Jbeta primers. The authors' processing: Per a later analysis, the number of unique TCR beta chains was roughly 83 million, of which about 11 million were shared. Sequencing was performed with immunoSEQ multiplex PCR; in TCRdb, only in-frame clones are kept and a portion is missing. The V and J calls and clone size are taken from that table; D and trimming were inferred from the DNA. The table records approximately 200,000 clones, roughly 80% of them present only once. This sample stems from a study of cytomegalovirus exposure and HLA in healthy donors. Overall study findings and caveats: Later analysis identified a missense DCLRE1C variant that was linked to TCR beta V- and J-gene trimming. In a later analysis, specific HLA alleles were associated with 15,000 to 20,000 TCR beta sequences at a 0.05 false discovery rate.

This CDR3 region has 14 residues. CDR1 and CDR2 from the germline V gene are SEHNR and FQNEAQ (reference sequence). V shed 5 bases and J 6 bases; nucleotides not matched to a gene: 8. The rearrangement joins TRBV7-9 to TRBJ1-2, with 8 positions matching TRBD1. The TCR sequence derives from a boy younger than 18 in good health and CMV-seronegative. The sample consisted of PBMCs. In DNA form, the CDR3 reads TGTGCCAGCAGCCCAGGACAGGGCATGGATGGCTACACCTTC. Residues: CASSPGQGMDGYTF. Variable domain in full (rest from reference TRBV7-9 and TRBJ1-2): DTGVSQNPRHKITKRGQNVTFRCDPISEHNRLYWYRQTLGQGPEFLTYFQNEAQLEKSRLLSDRFSAERPKGSFSTLEIQRTEQGDSAMYLCASSPGQGMDGYTFGSGTRLTVV.